Reported below is one T cell receptor beta chain. The entry originates in a study of shared clonotypes between healthy human individuals. This table comes from immunoSEQ multiplex PCR, and its TCRdb copy is limited to in-frame clones, with some not included. The table has 2 million to 2.5 million clones, approximately 96% seen once. Germline CDR1 reads MNHEY; CDR2 reads SVGAGI. CDR3 length: 13 residues. The V end lost 3 bases, the J end lost 7 bases, and 12 bases lay between the germline ends. V usage is TRBV6-5 and J usage is TRBJ1-2; no clear D gene. The receptor was isolated from a man aged 18 to 29 in good health. Material: naive CD4+ T cells sorted from blood. Subset of the sample: CD45RA+ positively selected. The DNA for the CDR3 is TGTGCCAGCAGTTATATGAAAGGTGCTGGCTACACCTTC. Translating it yields CASSYMKGAGYTF.